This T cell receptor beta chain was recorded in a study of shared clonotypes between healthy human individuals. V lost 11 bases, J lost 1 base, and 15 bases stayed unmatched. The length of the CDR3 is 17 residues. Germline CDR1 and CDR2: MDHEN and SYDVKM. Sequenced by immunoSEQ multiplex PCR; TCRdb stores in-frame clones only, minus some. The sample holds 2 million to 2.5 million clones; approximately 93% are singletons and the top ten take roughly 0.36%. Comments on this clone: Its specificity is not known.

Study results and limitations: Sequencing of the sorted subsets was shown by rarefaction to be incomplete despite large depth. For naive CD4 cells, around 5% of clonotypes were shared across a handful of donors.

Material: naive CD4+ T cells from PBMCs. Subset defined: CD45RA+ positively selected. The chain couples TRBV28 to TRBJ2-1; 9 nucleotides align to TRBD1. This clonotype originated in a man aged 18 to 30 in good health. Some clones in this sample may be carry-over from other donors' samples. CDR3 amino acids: CASPRTGVTFSYNEQFF. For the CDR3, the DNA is TGTGCCTCCCCTAGGACAGGGGTCACCTTTTCCTACAATGAGCAGTTCTTC.